This T cell receptor beta chain was recorded in a study of metastatic and nonmetastatic thyroid tumors. By frequency in the sample, this clone is medium-sized. Patients had received no treatment of any kind before thyroid surgery. TCRdb reanalyzed the PCR reads with MiXCR. This sample has roughly 33,000 clones, with about a sixth found just once. Germline CDR1 is MDHEN and CDR2 is SYDVKM. The CDR3 has 15 amino acids. The V end was cut by 2 bases, the J end by 5 bases, with 13 bases between. The TCR comes from a male donor with papillary thyroid cancer or a benign thyroid nodule (not recorded which). Some clones in this sample may be carry-over from other donors' samples. The sample taken for sequencing was blood. The gene calls are TRBV28 and TRBJ2-1; tentatively, D is TRBD2 (5 bases). CDR3 sequence reads: CASSLGLGLDNEQFF. The CDR3 region has the DNA TGTGCCAGCAGTTTAGGCCTTGGACTCGACAATGAGCAGTTCTTC.